The subject of this entry is one TCR beta chain. The source of the sample is a study of cytomegalovirus exposure and HLA in healthy donors. PCR involved 60 Vbeta and 13 Jbeta primers. Clones were sequenced by immunoSEQ multiplex PCR, and TCRdb holds only the in-frame ones, with some missing. The repertoire includes about 110,000 clones, roughly 71% of them detected once, and around 3% sits in the top ten. There are 14 residues in the CDR3. Looked up from germline, CDR1 is MNHEY and CDR2 is SVGAGI. The ends were cut back, 0 bases at V and 7 bases at J, with 10 bases in the middle. Sequenced input: PBMCs. The sequence derives from a male donor in good health and CMV-seropositive. The rearrangement uses TRBV6-5 and TRBJ1-5; D is perhaps TRBD1 (5 bases). The CDR3 DNA sequence: TGTGCCAGCAGTTACTCAGGAGGGGACCAGCCCCAGCATTTT. It codes for CASSYSGGDQPQHF.